These T cell receptor beta chains were read from a single sample in a study of shared clonotypes between healthy human individuals. Profiled with immunoSEQ multiplex PCR; TCRdb holds only in-frame clones, not every one. The sample holds approximately 500,000 clones, roughly 78% seen once. Sequencing input: PBMCs. The receptors shown here come from a woman in her 40s in good health. Some clones in this sample may be carry-over from other donors' samples. CDR3s include the opening cysteine and the closing phenylalanine or tryptophan. D genes are given only for firm matches. A clone size is listed for some rows: how often the clone was seen (once, few, many), or a class if it is expanded.

J | D | size | V | DNA | CDR3
TRBJ1-5 | . | . | TRBV28 | TGTGCCAGCAGCCCTCAGACGGGGAATCAGCCCCAGCATTTT | CASSPQTGNQPQHF
TRBJ2-5 | TRBD2 | . | TRBV10-3 | TGTGCCATAAGACTAGCGGGAGGAGAGACCCAGTACTTC | CAIRLAGGETQYF
TRBJ2-7 | . | few | TRBV28 | TGTGCCAGCAAGGGGGACTCCTACGAGCAGTACTTC | CASKGDSYEQYF
TRBJ2-1 | . | . | TRBV27 | TGTGCCAGCAGTTTCGGGACAAACAATGAGCAGTTCTTC | CASSFGTNNEQFF
TRBJ1-1 | . | . | TRBV9 | TGTGCCAGCAGCGAACAGACAGGATACGTGGCTGAAGCTTTCTTT | CASSEQTGYVAEAFF
TRBJ2-3 | . | . | TRBV30 | TGTGCCTGGAGTGAGGGGGTTAGCACAGATACGCAGTATTTT | CAWSEGVSTDTQYF
TRBJ1-1 | . | . | TRBV5-1 | TGCGCCAGCAGCTTGGGCGCAGGAGCAGCTGAAGCTTTCTTT | CASSLGAGAAEAFF
TRBJ2-5 | . | many | TRBV5-1 | TGCGCCAGCAGCCAAAATGTGGGTTCCCAAGAGACCCAGTACTTC | CASSQNVGSQETQYF
TRBJ2-3 | . | . | TRBV9 | TGTGCCAGCAGCGTACAGGGTAGCACAGATACGCAGTATTTT | CASSVQGSTDTQYF
TRBJ2-6 | . | . | TRBV7-3 | TGTGCCAGCAGTATAACCTCTGGGGCCAACGTCCTGACTTTC | CASSITSGANVLTF
TRBJ2-7 | . | . | TRBV7-9 | TGTGCCAGCAGCTTAGGGGATAGGGGCTCCTACGAGCAGTACTTC | CASSLGDRGSYEQYF
TRBJ2-5 | . | few | TRBV6-6 | TGTGCCAGCAGTTACGGGGTGAGGGAGACCCAGTACTTC | CASSYGVRETQYF
TRBJ2-2 | . | few | TRBV7-9 | TGTGCCAGCAGCTATCGGGAGACGGACACCGGGGAGCTGTTTTTT | CASSYRETDTGELFF
TRBJ1-1 | . | few | TRBV4-1 | TGCGCCACGCGAGGACTGCTCCGAAACACTGAAGCTTTCTTT | CATRGLLRNTEAFF
TRBJ2-1 | . | . | TRBV27 | TGTGCCAGCAGTTTATCGCGGGGTAGAAATCCCAATGAGCAGTTCTTC | CASSLSRGRNPNEQFF
TRBJ2-7 | . | . | TRBV10-2 | TGCGCCAGCAGGCCTGGGACTTCCTCCTACGAGCAGTACTTC | CASRPGTSSYEQYF
TRBJ2-3 | TRBD1 | . | TRBV10-3 | TGTGCCATCACAGGGGGCTACACAGATACGCAGTATTTT | CAITGGYTDTQYF
TRBJ2-3 | TRBD2 | once | TRBV29-1 | TGCAGCGTTGGGCGGGAGACGGATACGCAGTATTTT | CSVGRETDTQYF
TRBJ2-3 | . | . | TRBV7-2 | TGTGCCAGCAGCCTCCCTCAGGGGAGTGGGACAGATACGCAGTATTTT | CASSLPQGSGTDTQYF
TRBJ2-3 | TRBD2 | once | TRBV7-6 | TGTGCCAGCAGAGGTAGCGGGAGGGTCACAGATACGCAGTATTTT | CASRGSGRVTDTQYF